Given below is one T cell receptor (beta chain) in context. Its antigen is not identified. The CDR3 spans 15 residues. CDR1 is SQVTM and CDR2 is ANQGSEA in the germline V gene. Deletions cut 6 bases from V and 0 bases from J, with 14 bases between. These data are taken from a study of regulatory T cells in long-lasting Graves disease. Study-wide context: Treatment with antithyroid drugs for over 5 years, together with positive TSH receptor antibodies, meant persistent Graves' disease.

This sample's time point: persistent/refractory GD, antithyroid drugs over 5 years with positive TRAb. RNA from PBMCs was the source of the TCR library. The peripheral blood volume drawn was about 9 milliliters, and it was collected into EDTA tubes. Building the TCR beta libraries relied on iRepertoire HTBI primers, and CDR3 regions underwent Arm-PCR. MiXCR, applied by TCRdb to the multiplex PCR reads, yields one record per CDR3 protein. The profile covers 400,000 to 500,000 distinct CDR3 sequences, with about 22% appearing a single time and around 12% taken by the ten largest. Study outcomes and limitations: In persistent patients, shared public clonotypes (roughly 2,800) outnumbered those in new patients (almost 1,000). Thyroid tissue went unstudied; only peripheral blood was examined.

The receptor was derived from a female donor with Graves disease. This chain joins TRBV29-1 and TRBJ2-2; D might be TRBD2 (5 bases). The specimen was peripheral blood mononuclear cells (PBMCs), collected when the disease was refractory, from a patient treated with antithyroid drugs. CDR3 sequence reads: CSVKTPGTNTGELFF. CDR3 nucleotides: TGCAGCGTAAAGACTCCGGGGACGAACACCGGGGAGCTGTTTTTT.